This record looks at one T cell receptor beta chain sequence and its context. A single count supports this clonotype. It has no known antigen specificity. No qualities accompany the bases; no much larger clone lies one base away. One read alone lends weak support. The data stem from a study of CD8+CD57+ T cells in acquired aplastic anemia (dated by TCRdb to 2016 to 2019). With respect to the entire study: Extracted DNA from sorted CD4+ and CD8+ cells averaged around 3.4 ug, ranging from roughly 0.2 to 30 ug.

The study deep-sequenced TCR repertoires of sorted CD4+ and CD8+ blood T cells from severe aplastic anemia patients and healthy subjects. Ficoll-Paque density gradient centrifugation was used to isolate peripheral blood mononuclear cells. Before DNA extraction, CD4+ and CD8+ T cells were sorted by FACS or by magnetic beads. Overall results and qualifications from the work: Roughly 31 CD8+ CDR3 sequences were shared between patients and controls but appeared highly expressed in patients and within their immunodominant clones. Between patients and healthy controls, no significant difference in CD8+ Simpson's diversity was found (P=0.060).

TCR beta VDJ combination and CDR3 sequence profiling used genomic DNA as the template. An Illumina HiSeq 2000 was the platform used for TCR repertoire sequencing. The authors' analysis ran thus. Repertoire assessment relied on Simpson's diversity index, CDR3 size and DJ length profiles, and TRBV/TRBJ rearrangement plots. The most abundant DNA sequence in the deep sequencing data was taken as the immunodominant clone. CDR3 amino acid sequences were screened for sharing across subjects and compared with published repertoires and the VDJdb database. Using fastp at Q25 and MiXCR, TCRdb reprocessed the public reads and kept productive beta chains. Duplicate CDR3 protein sequences are folded into a single record with the most common DNA and genes. The V and J calls and clone size come from TCRdb's table, not from the authors' own analysis. This sample has more than 150,000 distinct CDR3 sequences in its table, and about 64% of those were observed once. 46% of the sample goes to the ten largest clones.

Trimming takes 3 bases off V and 6 bases off J; junction bases not matched to a gene: 17. CDR3 length: 18 amino acids, cysteine to phenylalanine. Only CDR3 DNA is held: 54 bases, read in frame from base 1. Reading the germline V gene gives CDR1 SGDLS and CDR2 YYNGEE. The receptor's source is a human donor with severe aplastic anemia or a healthy control (not recorded which). The material sequenced was sorted CD4+, CD8+, or CD8+CD57+ T cells (not recorded which) from PBMCs. The sequence is built from TRBV9 and TRBJ2-3; 9 nucleotides in the junction match TRBD1. The DNA reads TGTGCCAGCAGCGGATGGACAGGGGAGATATTAGTTGATGATACGCAGTATTTT. Protein translation: CASSGWTGEILVDDTQYF.